These T cell receptor beta chains were read from a single sample in a study of blood T cell repertoires in COVID-19. Sequencing used immunoSEQ multiplex PCR; TCRdb keeps in-frame clones, though not all of them. The sample yields about 220,000 clones, roughly 85% seen once. Sequenced sample: peripheral blood. The source of these receptors is a woman aged 70-85 years with COVID-19, enrolled during active disease. Both conserved end residues are part of each CDR3. D genes are given only for firm matches. Size is omitted from some rows. Given values are once, few, many or a class for expanded clones.

V: TRBV7-3; size: -; D: TRBD2; J: TRBJ2-3; DNA: TGTGCCAGCAGCCCCGGGACTAGCCTGCCATGGGGCACAGATACGCAGTATTTT; CDR3: CASSPGTSLPWGTDTQYF
V: TRBV2; size: -; D: -; J: TRBJ1-1; DNA: TGTGCCAGCAGTGGACAGTACACTGAAGCTTTCTTT; CDR3: CASSGQYTEAFF
V: TRBV7-8; size: -; D: -; J: TRBJ1-2; DNA: TGTGCCAGCAGCTTAGTCGACATCGATGGCTACACCTTC; CDR3: CASSLVDIDGYTF
V: TRBV5-6; size: -; D: TRBD1; J: TRBJ1-5; DNA: TGTGCCAGCAGCTCAGGGACAGGGGGGAATCAGCCCCAGCATTTT; CDR3: CASSSGTGGNQPQHF
V: TRBV7-6; size: few; D: TRBD1; J: TRBJ1-3; DNA: TGTGCCAGCAGCCTTAAGGGACAGGGAAACACCATATATTTT; CDR3: CASSLKGQGNTIYF
V: TRBV10-3; size: -; D: -; J: TRBJ1-6; DNA: TGTGCCATCAGTGACCCAAATTCACCCCTCCACTTT; CDR3: CAISDPNSPLHF
V: TRBV11-3; size: -; D: TRBD1; J: TRBJ2-7; DNA: TGTGCCAGCAGCCCGAGACAGGGTTCCTACGAGCAGTACTTC; CDR3: CASSPRQGSYEQYF
V: TRBV11-1; size: -; D: -; J: TRBJ2-7; DNA: TGTGCCAGCAGCTTAACGCAGTCCTACGAGCAGTACTTC; CDR3: CASSLTQSYEQYF
V: TRBV3-1/TRBV3-2; size: -; D: TRBD1; J: TRBJ1-2; DNA: TGTGCCAGCAGCCAAGATTACAGGGGCAGCTATGGCTACACCTTC; CDR3: CASSQDYRGSYGYTF
V: TRBV5-1; size: -; D: TRBD1; J: TRBJ2-7; DNA: TGCGCCAGCAGCTTGGGACCCGACAGGGACTACGAGCAGTACTTC; CDR3: CASSLGPDRDYEQYF
V: TRBV6-5; size: -; D: -; J: TRBJ2-1; DNA: TGTGCCAGCAGAACACAGGGCGGGAATGAGCAGTTCTTC; CDR3: CASRTQGGNEQFF
V: TRBV2; size: -; D: -; J: TRBJ1-2; DNA: TGTGCCAGCTTTCGAACGTCGGGGGGCGTTGGTAACTATGGCTACACCTTC; CDR3: CASFRTSGGVGNYGYTF
V: TRBV6-5; size: -; D: -; J: TRBJ2-1; DNA: TGTGCCAGCAGTTATTGGGACACCCGCTCCTACAATGAGCAGTTCTTC; CDR3: CASSYWDTRSYNEQFF
V: TRBV5-1; size: -; D: TRBD1; J: TRBJ2-4; DNA: TGCGCCAGCAGCGTGGCGGACAGGTTAAACATTCAGTACTTC; CDR3: CASSVADRLNIQYF
V: TRBV4-1; size: few; D: -; J: TRBJ1-5; DNA: TGCGCCAGCAGCCAACAGGGGCTTCGCAATCAGCCCCAGCATTTT; CDR3: CASSQQGLRNQPQHF
V: TRBV7-2; size: -; D: -; J: TRBJ1-5; DNA: TGTGCCAGCAGCCCCCGGGAAAGCAATCAGCCCCAGCATTTT; CDR3: CASSPRESNQPQHF
V: TRBV27; size: once; D: -; J: TRBJ1-1; DNA: TGTGCCAGCAGTTCCGAGGACAGTGAAGCTTTCTTT; CDR3: CASSSEDSEAFF
V: TRBV5-4; size: -; D: TRBD1; J: TRBJ2-1; DNA: TGTGCCAGCAGCCGCCCCCGGGGACAGAGAGACAATGAGCAGTTCTTC; CDR3: CASSRPRGQRDNEQFF
V: TRBV7-3; size: -; D: -; J: TRBJ2-5; DNA: TGTGCCAGCAGCCGCACGGGGGAAGAGACCCAGTACTTC; CDR3: CASSRTGEETQYF
V: TRBV9; size: few; D: TRBD1; J: TRBJ1-1; DNA: TGTGCCAGCAGCGTGGGACAGGGACGAACTGAAGCTTTCTTT; CDR3: CASSVGQGRTEAFF
V: TRBV11-2; size: few; D: TRBD1; J: TRBJ1-3; DNA: TGTGCCAGCAGCCTCGACAGGGCTGGAAACACCATATATTTT; CDR3: CASSLDRAGNTIYF
V: TRBV5-5; size: -; D: -; J: TRBJ2-1; DNA: TGTGCCAGCAGCCGGTTTGAACAGGGTTACTACAATGAGCAGTTCTTC; CDR3: CASSRFEQGYYNEQFF
V: TRBV7-9; size: -; D: TRBD1; J: TRBJ1-1; DNA: TGTGCCAGCAGCCCGGACAGGGCTGGAACTGAAGCTTTCTTT; CDR3: CASSPDRAGTEAFF
V: TRBV7-9; size: once; D: -; J: TRBJ1-2; DNA: TGTGCCAGCACCCCTGGGCGGGCCACTAACTATGGCTACACCTTC; CDR3: CASTPGRATNYGYTF
V: TRBV21-1; size: -; D: -; J: TRBJ2-7; DNA: TGTGCCAGCAGCAAAAAAGGGACAGCAAGCTCCTACGAGCAGTACTTC; CDR3: CASSKKGTASSYEQYF
V: TRBV2; size: -; D: -; J: TRBJ1-2; DNA: TGTGCCAGCAGTGGTTATGACATCCCCAACTATGGCTACACCTTC; CDR3: CASSGYDIPNYGYTF
V: TRBV11-2; size: once; D: TRBD1; J: TRBJ1-1; DNA: TGTGCCAGCAGCTTAGGGGGGACAGGCCCGGGACCTGAAGCTTTCTTT; CDR3: CASSLGGTGPGPEAFF
V: TRBV5-4; size: -; D: TRBD1; J: TRBJ1-4; DNA: TGTGCCAGCAGCTTAGGTCGGACAGGGGTAGAGAAACTGTTTTTT; CDR3: CASSLGRTGVEKLFF
V: TRBV2; size: -; D: TRBD1; J: TRBJ1-1; DNA: TGTGCCAGCAGTGTTGAGACAGGGGGTCGAACTGAAGCTTTCTTT; CDR3: CASSVETGGRTEAFF
V: TRBV11-3; size: -; D: -; J: TRBJ2-7; DNA: TGTGCCAGCAGCTTAGATGGTGGACAGGAGGGGCGCGAGCAGTACTTC; CDR3: CASSLDGGQEGREQYF
V: TRBV4-3; size: -; D: -; J: TRBJ1-2; DNA: TGCGCCAGCAGCCAAACAGGGTGGTATGGCTACACCTTC; CDR3: CASSQTGWYGYTF
V: TRBV29-1; size: -; D: TRBD1; J: TRBJ2-7; DNA: TGCAGCGTTGGTCGACAGGGAAGGCACGAGCAGTACTTC; CDR3: CSVGRQGRHEQYF
V: TRBV7-2; size: -; D: -; J: TRBJ2-4; DNA: TGTGCCAGCAGCTTCTCCTTAGCCAAAAACATTCAGTACTTC; CDR3: CASSFSLAKNIQYF